This TCR beta chain was retrieved from a study of T cell responses to AZD1222 COVID-19 vaccine. TCRdb keeps only in-frame clones here, not all; method: immunoSEQ multiplex PCR. The sample consists of about 130,000 clones, approximately 90% of them appearing once. V was shortened by 3 bases and J by 3 bases, with 6 bases between the two germline ends. The CDR3 spans 12 residues. Germline V gives CDR1 MNHEY, CDR2 SVGAGI. The chain links TRBV6-5 to TRBJ2-7, with D unclear. Specimen: peripheral blood, collected 28 days after the second AZD1222 dose. This TCR was recovered from an adult who received the AZD1222 COVID-19 vaccine. Here the CDR3 reads CASSYGVYEQYF. As DNA, the CDR3 is TGTGCCAGCAGTTATGGGGTCTACGAGCAGTACTTC.